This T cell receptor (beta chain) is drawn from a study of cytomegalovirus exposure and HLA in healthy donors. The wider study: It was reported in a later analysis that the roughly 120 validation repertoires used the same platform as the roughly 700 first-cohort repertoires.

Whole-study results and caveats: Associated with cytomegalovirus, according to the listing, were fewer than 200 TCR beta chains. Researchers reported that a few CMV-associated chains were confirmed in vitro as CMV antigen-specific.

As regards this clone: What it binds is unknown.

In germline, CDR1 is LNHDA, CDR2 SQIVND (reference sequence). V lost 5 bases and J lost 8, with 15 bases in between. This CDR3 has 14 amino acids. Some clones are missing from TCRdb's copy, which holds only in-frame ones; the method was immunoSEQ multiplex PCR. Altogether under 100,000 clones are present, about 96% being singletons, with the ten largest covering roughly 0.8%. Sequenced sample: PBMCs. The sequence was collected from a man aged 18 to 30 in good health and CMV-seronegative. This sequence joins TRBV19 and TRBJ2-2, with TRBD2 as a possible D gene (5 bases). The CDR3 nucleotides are TGTGCCAGTAGTCCCTGGAGCGGACCTGGGGAGCTGTTTTTT. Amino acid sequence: CASSPWSGPGELFF.